The 25 T cell receptor beta chains listed next were all sequenced from one sample in a study of CD8 T cells in ankylosing spondylitis. One entry per CDR3 protein results from TCRdb running MiXCR on the 5' RACE reads. The data contain about 300,000 distinct CDR3 sequences, around 10% of them singletons. The sequencing sample was made of blood, either unsorted or a sorted T cell fraction (not recorded which). The receptors stem from a female donor with ankylosing spondylitis or in good health (not recorded which).

This clonotype has ten or more counts. The chain uses TRBV5-1 and TRBJ2-5; 8 nucleotides align to TRBD1. Looked up from germline, CDR1 is SGHRS and CDR2 is YFSETQ. J was trimmed by 5 bases and V by 4 bases; bases with no gene match: 7. The CDR3 totals 14 residues. In DNA, the CDR3 is TGCGCCAGCAGCCCCAGGACAGGGCTGGAGACCCAGTACTTC. Encoded protein: CASSPRTGLETQYF.

This clonotype was detected many times. The chain employs TRBV28 and TRBJ1-2; D gene ambiguous. CDR1 is MDHEN and CDR2 is SYDVKM in the germline V gene. The ends were cut back, 3 bases at V and 0 bases at J, with 14 bases in the middle. The CDR3 consists of 16 residues. In DNA, the CDR3 is TGTGCCAGCAGTTTCATTCCAGTGACGTCTAACTATGGCTACACCTTC. This gives the protein CASSFIPVTSNYGYTF.

This clonotype has more than one count but fewer than ten. The chain links TRBV20-1 to TRBJ2-7; TRBD2 agrees at 7 bases. Germline V lookup: CDR1 DFQATT, CDR2 SNEGSKA (reference sequence). The V segment lost 4 bases and the J segment 2 bases; nucleotides outside the gene matches: 8. There are 14 residues in the CDR3. The CDR3: CSATNPGLPYEQYF. The DNA of the CDR3 is TGCAGTGCTACCAATCCGGGACTACCCTACGAGCAGTACTTC.

This clonotype was seen repeatedly, ten times or more. The chain has TRBV5-1 and TRBJ2-1; possible D gene TRBD1, 6 bases. The ends were cut back, 4 bases at V and 10 bases at J, with 18 bases in the middle. CDR1 and CDR2 (germline): SGHRS, YFSETQ. The CDR3 totals 14 residues. CDR3 loop: CASSRNIQGREQFF. The DNA of the CDR3 is TGCGCCAGCAGCCGCAACATACAGGGCAGGGAGCAGTTCTTC.

This clonotype was seen many times. This chain uses TRBV11-2 with TRBJ1-1, with a tentative D call TRBD1 (6 bases). Germline V gene lookup returns CDR1 SGHAT and CDR2 FQNNGV. V was trimmed by 5 bases and J by 4 bases, leaving 11 bases between them. This CDR3 has 13 amino acids. CDR3 nucleotide sequence: TGTGCCAGCAGCCAGGGGCCGACCACTGAAGCTTTCTTT. It yields the protein CASSQGPTTEAFF. The whole variable domain, filled in from reference TRBV11-2 and TRBJ1-1, reads EAGVAQSPRYKIIEKRQSVAFWCNPISGHATLYWYQQILGQGPKLLIQFQNNGVVDDSQLPKDRFSAERLKGVDSTLKIQPAKLEDSAVYLCASSQGPTTEAFFGQGTRLTVV.

Ten or more counts support this clonotype. The chain joins TRBV6-1 to TRBJ1-2; D may be TRBD1 (6 bases). Germline V gene data show CDR1 as MNHNS and CDR2 as SASEGT. The CDR3 totals 13 residues. Trimming left V 7 bases short and J 6 bases short, with 15 bases between. Written as DNA, the CDR3 is TGTGCCAGCATCCAGGGGAGCAGGGATGGCTACACCTTC. Protein: CASIQGSRDGYTF.

This clonotype was counted at least ten times. This chain uses TRBV11-2 with TRBJ2-2; no reliable D call. Germline V gives CDR1 SGHAT, CDR2 FQNNGV. V lost 3 bases to trimming and J lost 5 bases, with 4 bases between them. This CDR3 comprises 12 residues. CDR3 sequence (DNA): TGTGCCAGCAGCTTTTCGACCGGGGAGCTGTTTTTT. This encodes CASSFSTGELFF.

Points on this clonotype: It may be a read error: a sequence one base away is much more abundant. The rearrangement joins TRBV20-1 to TRBJ1-4; 7 positions agree with TRBD1. The germline gives CDR1 DFQATT, CDR2 SNEGSKA (reference sequence). The CDR3 runs to 14 residues. CDR3 in amino acids: CSARGSRGEEKLLF. For the CDR3, the DNA is TGCAGTGCTAGAGGAAGCAGGGGGGAAGAAAAACTGCTTTTT.

This clonotype came up many times. V usage is TRBV10-3 and J usage is TRBJ2-1; 9 positions match TRBD1. V shed 6 bases and J 8 bases; nucleotides not matched to a gene: 5. The CDR3 runs to 13 residues. Per germline, CDR1 ENHRY and CDR2 SYGVKD. The CDR3 is CAISGDRVDEQFF. The CDR3 DNA follows: TGTGCCATCAGCGGGGACAGGGTTGATGAGCAGTTCTTC.

The J gene is TRBJ1-5, the V gene TRBV7-2; D is possibly TRBD1 (6 bases). Germline-derived CDR1 and CDR2 are SGHTA and FQGNSA. V lost 4 bases, J lost 4 bases, and 11 bases lay in between. The CDR3 spans 14 residues. The CDR3 sequence: CASSSGHGNQPQHF. The DNA for the CDR3 is TGTGCCAGCAGCTCGGGACACGGAAATCAGCCCCAGCATTTT.

The rearrangement links TRBV18 to TRBJ1-1; D is perhaps TRBD1 (6 bases). The CDR3 runs 13 residues. Deletions cut 6 bases from V and 1 base from J, with 9 bases between. Germline V gene sequence: CDR1 KGHSH, CDR2 LQKENI. Here the CDR3 reads CASSGGANTEAFF. The CDR3 DNA reads TGTGCCAGCTCCGGGGGGGCGAACACTGAAGCTTTCTTT.

This chain links TRBV7-2 with TRBJ2-7; no clear D. V was clipped by 5 bases and J by 0 bases, with 5 bases between them. This CDR3 has 12 residues. In germline, CDR1 is SGHTA, CDR2 FQGNSA. As DNA, the CDR3 is TGTGCCAGCAGCGAGAGCTCCTACGAGCAGTACTTC. Its translation: CASSESSYEQYF.

This clonotype was observed at least ten times. The chain has TRBV20-1 and TRBJ2-3, with a tentative D call TRBD2 (5 bases). CDR3 length equals 14 residues. Trimming stripped 6 bases from V and 0 bases from J, with 13 bases between. Per germline, CDR1 DFQATT and CDR2 SNEGSKA (reference sequence). In DNA, the CDR3 is TGCAGTGCGAGGGTGGTGACTAGCACAGATACGCAGTATTTT. It specifies CSARVVTSTDTQYF.

This clonotype was counted ten times or more. CDR3 residues: CSARGRGYEQYF. The CDR3 DNA reads as TGCAGTGCTAGAGGGAGGGGCTACGAGCAGTACTTC. The chain uses TRBV20-1 and TRBJ2-7, with D possibly matching TRBD2 (6 bases). V was pared by 1 base and J by 3 bases, with 7 bases between. The CDR3 runs 12 residues. Germline V gene lookup returns CDR1 DFQATT and CDR2 SNEGSKA (reference sequence).

V usage is TRBV6-6 and J usage is TRBJ2-7; D gene unclear. The CDR3 is 12 residues long. Germline V gives CDR1 MNHNY, CDR2 SVGAGI (reference sequence). Between the trimmed V and J ends, which lost 0 bases and 5 bases, there was a span of 5 bases. The CDR3 sequence: CASSYSPNEQYF. In nucleotides, the CDR3 is TGTGCCAGCAGTTACTCCCCAAACGAGCAGTACTTC.

In its sample, this clonotype was seen many times. The V gene is TRBV11-1, the J gene TRBJ2-3, with D tentatively TRBD1 or TRBD2 (5 bases each). Per the germline V gene, CDR1 is SGHAT and CDR2 is FQDESV (reference sequence). V was pared by 5 bases and J by 2 bases, with 23 bases between. The CDR3 runs 18 residues. CDR3 sequence (DNA): TGTGCCAGCAGCCGACTGGGGGTCGGGCAGGGCTACACAGATACGCAGTATTTT. Encoded protein: CASSRLGVGQGYTDTQYF. Full variable domain (remainder filled in from reference TRBV11-1 and TRBJ2-3): EAEVAQSPRYKITEKSQAVAFWCDPISGHATLYWYRQILGQGPELLVQFQDESVVDDSQLPKDRFSAERLKGVDSTLKIQPAELGDSAMYLCASSRLGVGQGYTDTQYFGPGTRLTVL.

This clonotype was counted ten times or more. The chain links TRBV28 to TRBJ2-1; 7 nucleotides match TRBD1. The germline CDR1 and CDR2 sequences are MDHEN and SYDVKM. The CDR3 extends over 15 amino acids. The junction had 7 bases not matched to a gene; V was cut back by 6 bases and J by 2 bases. The CDR3 loop is CASRMTGSPYNEQFF. The DNA of the CDR3 is TGTGCCAGCAGGATGACAGGGTCCCCCTACAATGAGCAGTTCTTC.

The J gene is TRBJ2-2, the V gene TRBV12-5, with 11 nucleotides matching TRBD1. CDR3 size: 18 residues. After removal of 3 bases from V and 9 bases from J, the junction contained 15 bases not matched to a gene. The germline V gene has CDR1 LGHNT and CDR2 FRNRAP. CDR3 sequence (DNA): TGTGCTAGTGGTTTCCACCCCCTGGACAGGGGGCAGGTCCGGGAGCTGTTTTTT. Protein product: CASGFHPLDRGQVRELFF.

The table lists this clonotype with many counts. The chain links TRBV7-9 to TRBJ1-1; no clear D. Per germline, CDR1 SEHNR and CDR2 FQNEAQ (reference sequence). The CDR3 is 15 amino acids. V was trimmed by 2 bases and J by 1 base, leaving 11 bases between them. This CDR3 reads CASSLSRTGNTEAFF. In DNA, the CDR3 is TGTGCCAGCAGCTTATCTCGGACGGGGAACACTGAAGCTTTCTTT.

This clonotype was seen many times. This chain joins TRBV7-9 and TRBJ2-1; a weak D match, TRBD2 (6 bases). V was clipped by 3 bases and J by 7 bases, with 10 bases between them. In germline, CDR1 is SEHNR, CDR2 FQNEAQ (reference sequence). The CDR3 totals 13 residues. The CDR3 loop is CASSFYGSNEQFF. The CDR3 DNA reads as TGTGCCAGCAGCTTTTACGGGAGTAATGAGCAGTTCTTC. The full variable domain, rest sourced from reference TRBV7-9 and TRBJ2-1, is DTGVSQNPRHKITKRGQNVTFRCDPISEHNRLYWYRQTLGQGPEFLTYFQNEAQLEKSRLLSDRFSAERPKGSFSTLEIQRTEQGDSAMYLCASSFYGSNEQFFGPGTRLTVL.

This clonotype was counted a few times. The chain employs TRBV18 and TRBJ2-3; 7 positions agree with TRBD1. This CDR3 region has 15 residues. Germline lookup yields CDR1 KGHSH and CDR2 LQKENI. Germline trimming cut 3 bases from V and 2 bases from J; bases unmatched to any gene: 5. CDR3 region: CASSPRQGDTDTQYF. In DNA form, the CDR3 reads TGTGCCAGCTCACCTCGGCAGGGGGACACAGATACGCAGTATTTT. The full variable domain, its missing parts supplied by reference TRBV18 and TRBJ2-3, is NAGVMQNPRHLVRRRGQEARLRCSPMKGHSHVYWYRQLPEEGLKFMVYLQKENIIDESGMPKERFSAEFPKEGPSILRIQQVVRGDSAAYFCASSPRQGDTDTQYFGPGTRLTVL.

This clonotype was seen a few times. V usage is TRBV10-3 and J usage is TRBJ2-5, with D maybe TRBD1 (5 bases). V was shortened by 3 bases and J by 5 bases, with 10 bases between the two germline ends. The CDR3 sequence is 13 residues long. The germline V gene encodes CDR1 ENHRY and CDR2 SYGVKD. The DNA for the CDR3 is TGTGCCATCAGTGACAGGGTCAGGGAGACCCAGTACTTC. Its translation is CAISDRVRETQYF.

About this clonotype: A read error is possible here, since a much larger clone lies one base away. Without the conserved terminal phenylalanine or tryptophan, this CDR3 likely stems from a read error. The chain employs TRBV20-1 and TRBJ1-1, with TRBD1 matching over 7 bases. The CDR3 spans 12 residues. From germline, CDR1 is DFQATT and CDR2 SNEGSKA (reference sequence). Trimming cost V 7 bases and J 1 base; bases outside gene matches: 3. CDR3 nucleotide sequence: TGCAGTGGAAACAGGGGGAACACTGAAGCTTTCTTA. It codes for CSGNRGNTEAFL.

This clonotype was picked up many times. The chain uses TRBV5-5 and TRBJ2-7; D might be TRBD2 (6 bases). The CDR3 spans 13 residues. Germline CDR1 reads SGHKS; CDR2 reads YYEKEE (reference sequence). Trimming removed 5 bases at V and 1 base at J, with 10 bases between. In DNA, the CDR3 is TGTGCCAGCAGTCTGACTAGTTCCTACGAGCAGTACTTC. This gives the protein CASSLTSSYEQYF.

This clonotype was seen repeatedly, ten times or more. The rearrangement joins TRBV5-1 to TRBJ2-1; no clear D. The CDR3 loop spans 13 amino acids. Trimming removed 2 bases from V and 5 bases from J, with 8 bases in between. The V gene's germline CDR1 is SGHRS and CDR2 YFSETQ. The CDR3 spells CASSLAVDNEQFF. CDR3 nucleotide sequence: TGCGCCAGCAGCTTAGCAGTGGACAATGAGCAGTTCTTC.